These 11 T cell receptor beta chains were sequenced from one sample in a study of T cell responses to AZD1222 COVID-19 vaccine. Here immunoSEQ multiplex PCR was the method, and the copy in TCRdb shows in-frame clones only, minus some. Of fewer than 150,000 clones listed, roughly 80% are singletons. This specimen consisted of peripheral blood, obtained on day 0 of AZD1222 vaccination. These receptors were obtained from an adult in good health.

This chain uses TRBV27 with TRBJ1-6, with D uncertain. This CDR3 region has 15 residues. Deletions cut 5 bases from V and 15 bases from J, with 23 bases between. Looked up from germline, CDR1 is MNHEY and CDR2 is SMNVEV (reference sequence). This CDR3 reads CASSGEERFFRVLHF. Written as DNA, the CDR3 is TGTGCCAGCAGTGGCGAGGAGAGGTTCTTTAGAGTCCTCCACTTT.

The sample holds one count of this clone. The genes are TRBV28 and TRBJ2-7, with 11 bases that match TRBD1. The CDR3 is made up of 15 amino acids. CDR1 MDHEN and CDR2 SYDVKM come from the germline V gene. With V trimmed by 4 bases and J by 5 bases, 7 bases remained unmatched. CDR3 loop: CASSSYGTGGNEQYF. CDR3 DNA: TGTGCCAGCAGTTCGTATGGGACAGGGGGGAACGAGCAGTACTTC. The whole variable domain, remainder taken from reference TRBV28 and TRBJ2-7, is DVKVTQSSRYLVKRTGEKVFLECVQDMDHENMFWYRQDPGLGLRLIYFSYDVKMKEKGDIPEGYSVSREKKERFSLILESASTNQTSMYLCASSSYGTGGNEQYFGPGTRLTVT.

The rearrangement links TRBV30 to TRBJ1-5, with D tentatively TRBD1 (5 bases). This CDR3 has 14 amino acids. Germline V lookup: CDR1 GTSNPN, CDR2 SVGIG (reference sequence). Trimming took off 1 base at V and 6 bases at J, with 13 bases between the two ends. This chain's CDR3 is CAWSATAGRQPQHF. The CDR3 nucleotides are TGTGCCTGGAGTGCTACGGCAGGGCGTCAGCCCCAGCATTTT. Complete variable domain (other parts from reference TRBV30 and TRBJ1-5): SQTIHQWPATLVQPVGSPLSLECTVEGTSNPNLYWYRQAAGRGLQLLFYSVGIGQISSEVPQNLSASRPQDRQFILSSKKLLLSDSGFYLCAWSATAGRQPQHFGDGTRLSIL.

CDR3 sequence reads: CASSLSGEEAFF. The CDR3 coding sequence is TGTGCCAGCAGTTTATCCGGGGAGGAGGCTTTCTTT. The chain has TRBV28 and TRBJ1-1, with unresolved D. CDR3 size: 12 residues. Germline V gives CDR1 MDHEN, CDR2 SYDVKM. V was clipped by 1 base and J by 11 bases, with 11 bases between them.

The V gene is TRBV4-2, the J gene TRBJ2-1; a weak D match, TRBD1 (6 bases). Germline-derived CDR1 and CDR2 are LGHNA and YNFKEQ. The CDR3 has 14 amino acids. The V end was cut by 4 bases, the J end by 8 bases, with 15 bases between. CDR3 in amino acids: CASSPYRVGDEQFF. The CDR3 region has the DNA TGTGCCAGCAGCCCATACAGGGTAGGGGATGAGCAGTTCTTC.

The chain joins TRBV6-1 to TRBJ1-1; D unresolved. The CDR3 consists of 14 residues. Germline V lookup: CDR1 MNHNS, CDR2 SASEGT. With 6 bases removed from V and 2 bases from J, the gap between germline ends came to 13 bases. The DNA for the CDR3 is TGTGCCAGCAGCCGCCCGGGCCAAAACACTGAAGCTTTCTTT. Translating it yields CASSRPGQNTEAFF.

The rearrangement joins TRBV19 to TRBJ1-5; possible D gene TRBD1, 6 bases. Germline loops: CDR1 LNHDA, CDR2 SQIVND (reference sequence). CDR3 size: 14 residues. Trimming cost V 6 bases and J 4 bases, with 13 bases left between them. CDR3 sequence: CASSPGQFNQPQHF. As DNA, the CDR3 is TGTGCCAGTAGCCCGGGACAATTTAATCAGCCCCAGCATTTT. Full variable domain (remainder filled in from reference TRBV19 and TRBJ1-5): DGGITQSPKYLFRKEGQNVTLSCEQNLNHDAMYWYRQDPGQGLRLIYYSQIVNDFQKGDIAEGYSVSREKKESFPLTVTSAQKNPTAFYLCASSPGQFNQPQHFGDGTRLSIL.

This sequence joins TRBV28 and TRBJ1-2, with D maybe TRBD1 (6 bases). The CDR3 runs 15 residues. The germline CDR1 and CDR2 sequences are MDHEN and SYDVKM. Trimming cost V 6 bases and J 2 bases, with 16 bases left between them. CDR3 DNA sequence: TGTGCCAGCAGCTCAGGGGTGCTAATAAACTATGGCTACACCTTC. Amino acids: CASSSGVLINYGYTF.

This clone was seen just once. The V and J genes are TRBV6-2 or TRBV6-3 and TRBJ1-1; TRBD1 matches 7 bases. The CDR3 runs to 15 residues. Germline V gene sequence: CDR1 MNHEY, CDR2 SVGEGT. The J segment lost 10 bases and the V segment lost 5 bases, leaving 16 bases of the junction unmatched. This CDR3 reads CASSDAERQGWRAFF. In nucleotides, the CDR3 is TGTGCCAGCAGTGACGCCGAGAGACAGGGTTGGAGAGCTTTCTTT.

In DNA, the CDR3 is TGCAGTGCACGGGGTAGAAATGAGCAGTTCTTC. This translates into CSARGRNEQFF. This chain connects TRBV20-1 to TRBJ2-1; D is perhaps TRBD2 (5 bases). This CDR3 has 11 amino acids. Germline V gene lookup returns CDR1 DFQATT and CDR2 SNEGSKA (reference sequence). Between the trimmed V and J ends, which lost 6 bases and 7 bases, there was a span of 10 bases.

The rearrangement uses TRBV28 and TRBJ2-5, with D perhaps given as TRBD1 or TRBD2 (5 bases each). CDR1 and CDR2 (germline): MDHEN, SYDVKM. This CDR3 contains 16 residues. Trimming cost V 3 bases and J 2 bases, with 16 bases left between them. CDR3 sequence: CASSFLWDGSQETQYF. CDR3 bases: TGTGCCAGCAGTTTCTTGTGGGACGGCTCACAAGAGACCCAGTACTTC. The full variable domain, in which reference TRBV28 and TRBJ2-5 provide the parts outside the CDR3, is DVKVTQSSRYLVKRTGEKVFLECVQDMDHENMFWYRQDPGLGLRLIYFSYDVKMKEKGDIPEGYSVSREKKERFSLILESASTNQTSMYLCASSFLWDGSQETQYFGPGTRLLVL.